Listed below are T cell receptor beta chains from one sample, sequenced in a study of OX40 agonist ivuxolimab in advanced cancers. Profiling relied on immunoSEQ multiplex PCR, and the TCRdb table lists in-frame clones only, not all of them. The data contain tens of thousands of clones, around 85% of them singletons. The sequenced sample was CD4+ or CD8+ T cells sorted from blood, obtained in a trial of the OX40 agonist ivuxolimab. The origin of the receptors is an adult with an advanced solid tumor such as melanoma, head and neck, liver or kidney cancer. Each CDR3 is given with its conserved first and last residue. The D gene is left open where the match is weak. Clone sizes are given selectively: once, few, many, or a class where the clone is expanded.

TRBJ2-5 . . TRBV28 TGTGCCAGCAGTGACATTAAGACGGAGACCCAGTACTTC CASSDIKTETQYF
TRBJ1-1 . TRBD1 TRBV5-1 TGCGCCAGCAGCATCGGGACAGGGGGCACTGAAGCTTTCTTT CASSIGTGGTEAFF
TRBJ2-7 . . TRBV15 TGTGCCACCAGAACAATCGGGGTCTACGAGCAGTACTTC CATRTIGVYEQYF
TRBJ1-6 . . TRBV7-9 TGTGCCAGCAGCTTAGGGGGGATTAAGGATTCACCCCTCCACTTT CASSLGGIKDSPLHF
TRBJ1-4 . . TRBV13 TGTGCCAGCAGCCCCAGACGGGGCGATGAACTGTTTTTT CASSPRRGDELFF
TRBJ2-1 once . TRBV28 TGTGCCAGCAGTCTGACCCGAGGAAAAAATGAGCAGTTCTTC CASSLTRGKNEQFF
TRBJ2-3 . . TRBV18 TGTGCCAGCTCACGGGAGGCAGGGTACACAGATACGCAGTATTTT CASSREAGYTDTQYF
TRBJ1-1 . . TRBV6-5 TGTGCCAGCATCTCACGCGCCATGAACACTGAAGCTTTCTTT CASISRAMNTEAFF
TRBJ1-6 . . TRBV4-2 TGTGCCAGCAGCCAAGTCTCTATAGTATTTAATTCACCCCTCCACTTT CASSQVSIVFNSPLHF
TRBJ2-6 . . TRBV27 TGTGCCAGCAGTTTATCGGCAGCGCTCTCTGGGGCCAACGTCCTGACTTTC CASSLSAALSGANVLTF
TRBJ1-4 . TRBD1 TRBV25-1 TGTGCCAGCAGTGGTCGGACAGGCCAGGAGAGGGAAAAACTGTTTTTT CASSGRTGQEREKLFF
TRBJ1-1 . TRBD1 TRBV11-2 TGTGCCAGCAGCTTCCGGGACAGGGGGCTCAGGAACACTGAAGCTTTCTTT CASSFRDRGLRNTEAFF
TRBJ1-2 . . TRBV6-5 TGTGCCAGCAGTTACCTCCGGACAGGCTACACCTTC CASSYLRTGYTF
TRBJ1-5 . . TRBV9 TGTGCCAGCAGCGCTAGACAGGCTGATCAGCCCCAGCATTTT CASSARQADQPQHF
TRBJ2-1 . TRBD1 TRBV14 TGTGCCAGCAGCCAATGGACAGGATTCTCCTACAATGAGCAGTTCTTC CASSQWTGFSYNEQFF
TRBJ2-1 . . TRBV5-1 TGCGCCAGCTCGTTAGACCTGCGATTAAACAATGAGCAGTTCTTC CASSLDLRLNNEQFF
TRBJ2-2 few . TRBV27 TGTGCCAGCGGGCAGGGCGGTAGCGGGGAGCTGTTTTTT CASGQGGSGELFF
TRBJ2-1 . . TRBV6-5 TGTGCCAGCAGTTACTCGATTAGTTTTGAGCAGTTCTTC CASSYSISFEQFF
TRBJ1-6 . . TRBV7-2 TGTGCCAGCAGCTTAATAAGTCACAGCTCCTATAATTCACCCCTCCACTTT CASSLISHSSYNSPLHF
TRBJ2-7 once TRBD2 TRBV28 TGTGCCAGCAGTTCACAAGGGATCGGGACTAGCGGGAGTTCCGAGCAGTACTTC CASSSQGIGTSGSSEQYF
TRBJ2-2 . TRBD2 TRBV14 TGTGCCAGCAGCCAAGTCGGCGGGAGGCTAAACACCGGGGAGCTGTTTTTT CASSQVGGRLNTGELFF
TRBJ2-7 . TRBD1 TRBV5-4 TGTGCCAGCAGCTTTCAGGGGGCTGACGAGCAGTACTTC CASSFQGADEQYF
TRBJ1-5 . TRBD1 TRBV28 TGTGCCAGCAGTACGGACAGGGGACGTCAGCCCCAGCATTTT CASSTDRGRQPQHF
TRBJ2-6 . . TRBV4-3 TGCGCCAGCAGCCAAGGAGTAAAGAACTCTGGGGCCAACGTCCTGACTTTC CASSQGVKNSGANVLTF
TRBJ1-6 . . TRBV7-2 TGTGCCAGCAGCCCCTCAGCCAGAAATTCACCCCTCCACTTT CASSPSARNSPLHF
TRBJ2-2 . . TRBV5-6 TGTGCCAGCAGCTTACAAAACACCGGGGAGCTGTTTTTT CASSLQNTGELFF
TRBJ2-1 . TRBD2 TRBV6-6 TGTGCCAGCACCCACAGGACTAGCGGGAGCATTGAGCAGTTCTTC CASTHRTSGSIEQFF
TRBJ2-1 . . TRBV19 TGTGCCAGTAGTGTACTCCGGTTCGGTGAGCAGTTCTTC CASSVLRFGEQFF
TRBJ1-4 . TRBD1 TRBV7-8 TGTGCCAGCAGCCCAGGACAGGTCCAACTGTTTTTT CASSPGQVQLFF
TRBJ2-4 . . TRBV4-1 TGCGCCAGCAGCCAAGGAGCGGACAGTTTAAACATTCAGTACTTC CASSQGADSLNIQYF
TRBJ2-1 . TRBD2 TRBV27 TGTGCCAGCAGTTTATCGTTTCGGGGGGGAGTACACTATGAGCAGTTCTTC CASSLSFRGGVHYEQFF
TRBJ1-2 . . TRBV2 TGTGCCAGCAGTGAAATTGGGGGGGGCCCCTATGGCTACACCTTC CASSEIGGGPYGYTF
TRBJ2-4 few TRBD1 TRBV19 TGTGCCAGTAGTAAGGGGGCTTCAGCCAAAAACATTCAGTACTTC CASSKGASAKNIQYF
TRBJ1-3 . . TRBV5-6 TGTGCCAGCAGCCCCTCGACCCTCCGAGTCCCTGGAAACACCATATATTTT CASSPSTLRVPGNTIYF
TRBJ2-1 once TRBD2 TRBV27 TGTGCCAGCAGTTTAGAAGCGGGAGGGCCTAGTTACAATGAGCAGTTCTTC CASSLEAGGPSYNEQFF
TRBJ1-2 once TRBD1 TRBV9 TGTGCCAGCAGCATGGGGACAGAGACTAACTATGGCTACACCTTC CASSMGTETNYGYTF
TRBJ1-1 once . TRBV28 TGTGCCAGCACGATCGGACAGATGTACACTGAGGCTTTCTTT CASTIGQMYTEAFF
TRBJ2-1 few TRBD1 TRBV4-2 TGTGCCAGCAGCCAATACGACAGGGGGTTGGATGAGCAGTTCTTC CASSQYDRGLDEQFF
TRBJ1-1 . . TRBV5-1 TGCGCCAGCAGCTTGGGTCTCCGGGACGGTACTGAAGCTTTCTTT CASSLGLRDGTEAFF
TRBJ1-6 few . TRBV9 TGTGCCAGCAGCGTAGGAGGTAGTGGGAATTCACCCCTCCACTTT CASSVGGSGNSPLHF
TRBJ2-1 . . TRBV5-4 TGTGCCAGCAGCAACGACAGGGCGGGACTTAACGTCCATGAGCAGTTCTTC CASSNDRAGLNVHEQFF